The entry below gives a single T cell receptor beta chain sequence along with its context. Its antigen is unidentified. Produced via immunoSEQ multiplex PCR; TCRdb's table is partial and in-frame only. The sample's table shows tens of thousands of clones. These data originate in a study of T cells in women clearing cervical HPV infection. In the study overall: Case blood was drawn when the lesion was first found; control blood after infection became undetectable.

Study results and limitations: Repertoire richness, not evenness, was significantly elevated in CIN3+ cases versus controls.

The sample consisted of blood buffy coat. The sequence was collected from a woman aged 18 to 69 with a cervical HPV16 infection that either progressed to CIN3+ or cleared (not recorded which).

Incomplete CDR3 DNA: TGCGCCAGCAGCTTTGGTGGGACAGGGAAGAATGGC. Translating it yields CASSFGGTGKNG. In full, the CDR3 is CASSFGGTGKNGYTF. The chain joins TRBV5-1 to TRBJ1-2; TRBD1 aligns across 9 bases. The read halts 3 residues ahead of the CDR3 end, with the missing end drawn from the germline J gene. Trimming removed 2 bases from V and 6 bases from J; junction bases left unmatched: 8. The CDR3 has 15 residues. The germline gives CDR1 SGHRS, CDR2 YFSETQ.